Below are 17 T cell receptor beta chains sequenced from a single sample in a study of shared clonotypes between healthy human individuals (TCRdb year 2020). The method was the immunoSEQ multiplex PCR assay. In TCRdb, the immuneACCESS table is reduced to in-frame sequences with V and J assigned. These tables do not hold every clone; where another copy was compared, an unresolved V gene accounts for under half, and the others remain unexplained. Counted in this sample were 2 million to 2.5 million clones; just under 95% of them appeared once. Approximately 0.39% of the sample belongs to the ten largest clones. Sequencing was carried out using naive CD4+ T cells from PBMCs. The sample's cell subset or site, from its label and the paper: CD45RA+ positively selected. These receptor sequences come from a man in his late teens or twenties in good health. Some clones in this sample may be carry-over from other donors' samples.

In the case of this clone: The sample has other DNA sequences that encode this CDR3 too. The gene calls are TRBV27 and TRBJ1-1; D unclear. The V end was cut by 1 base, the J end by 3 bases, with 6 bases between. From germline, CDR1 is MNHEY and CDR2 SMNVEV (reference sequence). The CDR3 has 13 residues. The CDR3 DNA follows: TGTGCCAGCAGTTTATTCGGATACACTGAAGCTTTCTTT. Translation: CASSLFGYTEAFF.

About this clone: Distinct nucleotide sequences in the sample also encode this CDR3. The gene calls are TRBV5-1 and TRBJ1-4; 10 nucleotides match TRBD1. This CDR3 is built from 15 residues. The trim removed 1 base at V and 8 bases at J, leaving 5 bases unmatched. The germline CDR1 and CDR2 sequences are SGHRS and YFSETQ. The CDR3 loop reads CASSLLGTGEEKLFF. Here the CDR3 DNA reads TGCGCCAGCAGCTTGTTGGGGACAGGGGAGGAAAAACTGTTTTTT.

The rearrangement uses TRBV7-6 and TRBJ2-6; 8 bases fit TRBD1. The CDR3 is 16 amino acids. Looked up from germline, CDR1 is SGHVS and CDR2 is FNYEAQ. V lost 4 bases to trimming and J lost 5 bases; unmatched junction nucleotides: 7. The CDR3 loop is CASSSNRGKWANVLTF. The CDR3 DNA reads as TGTGCCAGCAGCTCCAACAGGGGGAAGTGGGCCAACGTCCTGACTTTC.

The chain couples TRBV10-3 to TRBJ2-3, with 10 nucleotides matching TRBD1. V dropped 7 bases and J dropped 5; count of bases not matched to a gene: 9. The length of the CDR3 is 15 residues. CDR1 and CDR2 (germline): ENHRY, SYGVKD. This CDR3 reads CAINPDRGLGDTQYF. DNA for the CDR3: TGTGCCATCAACCCCGACAGGGGGCTTGGAGATACGCAGTATTTT.

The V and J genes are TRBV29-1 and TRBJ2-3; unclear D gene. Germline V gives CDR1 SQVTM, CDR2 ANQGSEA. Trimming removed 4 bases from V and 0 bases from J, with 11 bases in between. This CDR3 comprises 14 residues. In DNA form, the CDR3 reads TGCAGCGTTGGGCAGCAGGCTAGCACAGATACGCAGTATTTT. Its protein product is CSVGQQASTDTQYF.

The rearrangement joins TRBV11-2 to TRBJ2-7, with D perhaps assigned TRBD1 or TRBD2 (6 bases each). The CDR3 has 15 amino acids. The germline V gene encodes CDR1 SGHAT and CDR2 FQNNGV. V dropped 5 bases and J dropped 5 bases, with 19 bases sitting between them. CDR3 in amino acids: CASSPLTGRNHEQYF. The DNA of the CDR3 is TGTGCCAGCAGCCCGCTTACAGGGAGGAACCACGAGCAGTACTTC.

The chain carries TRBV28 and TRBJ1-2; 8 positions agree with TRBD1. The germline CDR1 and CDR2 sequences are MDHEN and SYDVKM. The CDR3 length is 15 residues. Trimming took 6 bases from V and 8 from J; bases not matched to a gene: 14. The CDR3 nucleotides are TGTGCCAGCAGCCCCTCGCAGGGGGCGGGGAGGGGCTACACCTTC. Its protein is CASSPSQGAGRGYTF.

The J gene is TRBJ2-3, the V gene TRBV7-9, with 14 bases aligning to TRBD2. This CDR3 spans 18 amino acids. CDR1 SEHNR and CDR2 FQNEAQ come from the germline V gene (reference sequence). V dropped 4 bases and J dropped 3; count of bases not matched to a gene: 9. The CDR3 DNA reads TGTGCCAGCAGCTCCCCCGGGGGACTAGCGGGAGTTACAGATACGCAGTATTTT. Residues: CASSSPGGLAGVTDTQYF.

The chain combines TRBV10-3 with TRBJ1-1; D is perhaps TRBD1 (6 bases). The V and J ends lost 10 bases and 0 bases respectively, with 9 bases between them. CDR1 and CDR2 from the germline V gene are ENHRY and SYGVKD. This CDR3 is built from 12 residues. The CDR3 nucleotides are TGTGCCACCACAGGGATGAACACTGAAGCTTTCTTT. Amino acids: CATTGMNTEAFF.

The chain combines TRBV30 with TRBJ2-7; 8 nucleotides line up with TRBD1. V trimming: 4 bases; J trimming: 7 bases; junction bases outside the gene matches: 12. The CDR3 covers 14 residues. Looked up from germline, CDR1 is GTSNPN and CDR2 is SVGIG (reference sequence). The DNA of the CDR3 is TGTGCCTGGACTGGGGACAGGCCGGATCGAGAGCAGTACTTC. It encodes CAWTGDRPDREQYF.

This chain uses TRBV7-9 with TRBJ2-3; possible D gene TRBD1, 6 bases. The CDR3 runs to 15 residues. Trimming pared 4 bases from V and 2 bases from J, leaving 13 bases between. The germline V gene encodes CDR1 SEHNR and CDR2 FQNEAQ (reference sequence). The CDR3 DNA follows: TGTGCCAGCAGCTGGGGACACCTTATCACAGATACGCAGTATTTT. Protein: CASSWGHLITDTQYF.

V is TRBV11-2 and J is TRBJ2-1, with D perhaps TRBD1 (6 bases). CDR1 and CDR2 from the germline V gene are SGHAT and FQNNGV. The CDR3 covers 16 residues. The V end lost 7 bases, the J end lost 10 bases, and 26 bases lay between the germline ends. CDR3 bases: TGTGCCAGCACTTCGGTAGACAGGATATGGGAATTGGAGCAGTTCTTC. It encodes CASTSVDRIWELEQFF.

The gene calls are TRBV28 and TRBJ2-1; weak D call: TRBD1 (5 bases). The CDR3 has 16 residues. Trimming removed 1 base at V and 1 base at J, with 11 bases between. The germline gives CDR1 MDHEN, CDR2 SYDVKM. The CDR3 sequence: CASSLSGQGSYNEQFF. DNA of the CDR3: TGTGCCAGCAGTTTATCTGGGCAGGGATCCTACAATGAGCAGTTCTTC.

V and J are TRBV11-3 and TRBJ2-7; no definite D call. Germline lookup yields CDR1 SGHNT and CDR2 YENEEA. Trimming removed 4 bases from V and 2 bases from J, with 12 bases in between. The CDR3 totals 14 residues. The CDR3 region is CASSSGGPPYEQYF. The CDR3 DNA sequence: TGTGCCAGCAGCTCGGGCGGCCCCCCCTACGAGCAGTACTTC.

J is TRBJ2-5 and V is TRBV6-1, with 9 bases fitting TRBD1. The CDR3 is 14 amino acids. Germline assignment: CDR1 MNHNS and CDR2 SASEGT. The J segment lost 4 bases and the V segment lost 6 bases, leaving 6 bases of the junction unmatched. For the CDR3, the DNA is TGTGCCAGCAGAGAACAGGGGGCGCGAGAGACCCAGTACTTC. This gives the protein CASREQGARETQYF.

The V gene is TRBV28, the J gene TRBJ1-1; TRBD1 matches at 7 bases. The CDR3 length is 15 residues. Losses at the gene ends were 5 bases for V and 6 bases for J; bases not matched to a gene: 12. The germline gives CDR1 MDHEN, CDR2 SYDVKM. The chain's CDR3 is CASSGSGTAVAEAFF. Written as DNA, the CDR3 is TGTGCCAGCAGTGGATCCGGGACAGCGGTTGCTGAAGCTTTCTTT.

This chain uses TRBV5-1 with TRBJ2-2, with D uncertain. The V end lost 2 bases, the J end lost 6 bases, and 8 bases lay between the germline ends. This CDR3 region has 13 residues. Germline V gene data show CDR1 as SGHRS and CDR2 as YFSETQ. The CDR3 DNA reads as TGCGCCAGCAGCTTTTCTCGGGCCGGGGAGCTGTTTTTT. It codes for CASSFSRAGELFF.